This T cell receptor (beta chain) stems from a study of CD8 T cells in Susac syndrome. Trimming took 2 bases from V and 5 from J; bases not matched to a gene: 5. The CDR3 is made up of 14 amino acids. In germline, CDR1 is DFQATT, CDR2 SNEGSKA (reference sequence). After extraction with the RNeasy kit, about 0.5 to 1 ug of the RNA was reverse transcribed using random hexamers. One entry per CDR3 protein results from TCRdb running MiXCR on the immunoSEQ multiplex PCR reads. The sample lists over 140,000 distinct CDR3 sequences, over 90% occurring once. What was sequenced was CD4+ T cells from PBMCs. The rearrangement uses TRBV20-1 and TRBJ2-3, with 9 bases aligning to TRBD2. This TCR was recovered from a human donor with Susac syndrome. CDR3 DNA: TGCAGTGCTAGACGGCCAGCGGGGGGAGATACGCAGTATTTT. Its translation: CSARRPAGGDTQYF.